The next 14 T cell receptor beta chains were all read from a single sample in a study of identical twins. TCRdb passed the 5' RACE reads through MiXCR, listing each CDR3 protein once. The sample contains 1.5 million to 2 million distinct CDR3 sequences, more than 30% of which appear only once. The material sequenced was cord blood. The receptors shown here come from a newborn girl in good health.

The chain links TRBV25-1 to TRBJ1-1; 10 nucleotides align to TRBD1. The CDR3 consists of 14 residues. J was trimmed by 4 bases and V by 4 bases; bases with no gene match: 3. Germline assignment: CDR1 MGHDK and CDR2 SYGVNS. Written as DNA, the CDR3 is TGTGCCAGCAGTGGACAGGGGGCTTTCACTGAAGCTTTCTTT. It translates to CASSGQGAFTEAFF.

This chain uses TRBV7-2 with TRBJ1-2, with D perhaps matching TRBD1 (5 bases). The V and J ends lost 2 bases and 5 bases respectively, with 15 bases between them. The CDR3 is made up of 15 amino acids. Germline assignment: CDR1 SGHTA and CDR2 FQGNSA. CDR3 protein: CASSLKGRLPYGYTF. Here the CDR3 DNA reads TGTGCCAGCAGCTTAAAGGGACGACTGCCTTATGGCTACACCTTC.

The V call is TRBV6-6, the J call TRBJ2-5; maybe TRBD2 (5 bases). This CDR3 has 13 residues. Germline assignment: CDR1 MNHNY and CDR2 SVGAGI (reference sequence). Trimming removed 7 bases at V and 11 bases at J, with 20 bases between. CDR3 sequence: CASNNGVINEQYF. CDR3 in DNA: TGTGCCAGCAATAACGGGGTTATCAATGAGCAGTACTTC.

This clonotype was counted at least ten times. The chain employs TRBV27 and TRBJ1-2; 8 nucleotides line up with TRBD1. The trim removed 5 bases at V and 4 bases at J, leaving 6 bases unmatched. This CDR3 is built from 14 residues. Looked up from germline, CDR1 is MNHEY and CDR2 is SMNVEV (reference sequence). The CDR3 protein is CASSPDRGGYGYTF. The CDR3 DNA reads TGTGCCAGCAGTCCCGACAGGGGTGGCTATGGCTACACCTTC.

As regards this clonotype: This may stem from a read error, because a much larger clone lies one nucleotide away. The chain uses TRBV3-1 and TRBJ2-7, with unresolved D. There are 14 residues in the CDR3. Germline lookup yields CDR1 LGHDT and CDR2 YNNKEL (reference sequence). Trimming removed 8 bases at V and 7 bases at J, with 21 bases between. CDR3 in DNA: TGTGCCAGCTCTATTGCGACCACCTACAATGAGCAGTACTTC. It is translated as CASSIATTYNEQYF.

A few counts support this clonotype. The rearrangement joins TRBV7-9 to TRBJ2-1; TRBD1 or TRBD2 may be the D gene (5 bases each). The CDR3 runs 16 residues. Germline V gene data show CDR1 as SEHNR and CDR2 as FQNEAQ (reference sequence). The V and J ends lost 2 bases and 5 bases respectively, with 16 bases between them. CDR3 loop: CASSLRKLGVDNEQFF. The CDR3 nucleotides read TGTGCCAGCAGCTTACGGAAACTAGGGGTAGACAATGAGCAGTTCTTC.

This clonotype was observed a few times. The rearrangement joins TRBV6-1 to TRBJ2-1; either TRBD1 or TRBD2 may fit D (5 bases each). V gave up 4 bases and J gave up 13 bases, with 17 bases separating them. Germline CDR1 and CDR2: MNHNS and SASEGT. CDR3 length: 13 residues. The chain's CDR3 is CASSGDRGETQFF. The CDR3, as DNA: TGTGCCAGCAGTGGCGACAGAGGGGAGACCCAGTTCTTC.

This clonotype was seen at least ten times. The chain combines TRBV5-1 with TRBJ2-4, with D perhaps matching TRBD1 or TRBD2 (6 bases each). The CDR3 is 15 amino acids. Germline lookup yields CDR1 SGHRS and CDR2 YFSETQ. Between the trimmed V and J ends, which lost 0 bases and 0 bases, there was a span of 7 bases. The CDR3 nucleotides are TGCGCCAGCAGCTTGGAGGGGGGAGCCAAAAACATTCAGTACTTC. Amino acids: CASSLEGGAKNIQYF.

There are a few counts of this clonotype. The chain couples TRBV6-6 to TRBJ1-1; perhaps TRBD1 as D (5 bases). The CDR3 covers 13 residues. Germline lookup yields CDR1 MNHNY and CDR2 SVGAGI (reference sequence). Between the trimmed V and J ends, which lost 5 bases and 6 bases, there was a span of 13 bases. CDR3 sequence: CASSPRGEAEAFF. The DNA of the CDR3 is TGTGCCAGCAGTCCCCGGGGGGAGGCTGAAGCTTTCTTT.

V gene TRBV7-9 combines with J gene TRBJ1-2; D perhaps matches TRBD1 (6 bases). The V end was cut by 4 bases, the J end by 7 bases, with 13 bases between. Germline V gene lookup returns CDR1 SEHNR and CDR2 FQNEAQ (reference sequence). The CDR3 consists of 13 residues. CDR3 amino acids: CASSSPQGRGYTF. CDR3 DNA: TGTGCCAGCAGCTCGCCACAGGGCCGTGGCTACACCTTC.

The table lists this clonotype with many counts. V is TRBV20-1 and J is TRBJ2-3; D is ambiguous. Germline V gene data show CDR1 as DFQATT and CDR2 as SNEGSKA (reference sequence). V was cut by 3 bases and J by 2 bases, with 12 bases left in between. The CDR3 sequence is 14 residues long. The CDR3 here is CSASSWPPTDTQYF. CDR3 DNA sequence: TGCAGTGCTAGTAGTTGGCCACCCACAGATACGCAGTATTTT.

This sequence joins TRBV21-1 and TRBJ1-2. TRBV21-1 corresponds to a pseudogene. The CDR3 length is 16 residues. DNA for the CDR3: TGTGCCAGCAGCAAAGTCGAGTTTGGGGTCGGCTATGGCTACACCTTC. It specifies CASSKVEFGVGYGYTF.

Only a few counts were recorded for this clonotype. The chain carries TRBV12-3 or TRBV12-4 and TRBJ1-2; possible D gene TRBD1, 6 bases. Trimming shortened V by 3 bases and J by 6 bases, and 14 bases separated the two germline ends. This CDR3 contains 14 residues. The CDR3 coding sequence is TGTGCCAGCAGTTTCCCAGGGGTAAGGGATGGCTACACCTTC. This sequence encodes CASSFPGVRDGYTF.

The rearrangement links TRBV5-1 to TRBJ2-5; D perhaps matches TRBD2 (5 bases). This CDR3 comprises 16 residues. V shed 1 base and J shed 3 bases, with 16 bases lying between them. The V gene's germline CDR1 is SGHRS and CDR2 YFSETQ. CDR3 in amino acids: CASSLWRNGKKETQYF. The CDR3 nucleotides are TGCGCCAGCAGCTTGTGGAGGAATGGGAAAAAAGAGACCCAGTACTTC.